These 24 T cell receptor beta chains were all obtained from the same sample, sequenced in a study of blood T cells in healthy people across ages. Combining a sample-barcoded 5' primer with a J-beta primer mix, a second PCR ran for roughly 6 to 12 cycles. Using its own MiXCR run on the 5' RACE reads, TCRdb lists one record per CDR3 protein. The sample has about a million distinct CDR3 sequences; 30% to 40% are singletons. The sample consisted of blood. These receptors originate from a man aged 18 to 30 in good health.

On this clonotype itself: An end of the junction does not agree with germline; a read error may underlie this. CDR3 loop: CACSERRASSYNSPLHF. DNA of the CDR3: TGTGCCTGCAGTGAACGCAGGGCGAGCTCCTATAATTCACCCCTCCACTTT. The rearrangement uses TRBV6-1 and TRBJ1-6, with a possible D match to TRBD1 (5 bases). Germline CDR1 MNHNS, CDR2 SASEGT. CDR3 length: 17 residues.

Ten or more counts support this clonotype. The chain recombines TRBV7-2 with TRBJ2-1; D uncertain. This CDR3 is 14 amino acids long. The V end was cut by 0 bases, the J end by 3 bases, with 6 bases between. The germline V gene has CDR1 SGHTA and CDR2 FQGNSA. As DNA, the CDR3 is TGTGCCAGCAGCTTAGCGGGGAACTACAATGAGCAGTTCTTC. It is translated as CASSLAGNYNEQFF. The whole variable domain, remainder taken from reference TRBV7-2 and TRBJ2-1, is GAGVSQSPSNKVTEKGKDVELRCDPISGHTALYWYRQSLGQGLEFLIYFQGNSAPDKSGLPSDRFSAERTGGSVSTLTIQRTQQEDSAVYLCASSLAGNYNEQFFGPGTRLTVL.

The V and J genes are TRBV20-1 and TRBJ1-1, with a possible D match to TRBD1 (5 bases). Germline V gene sequence: CDR1 DFQATT, CDR2 SNEGSKA (reference sequence). Deletions cut 1 base from V and 12 bases from J, with 18 bases between. The CDR3 sequence is 13 residues long. CDR3 nucleotides: TGCAGTGCTAGAGCGCGGCAGGGAGGTAAAACTTTCTTT. This translates into CSARARQGGKTFF.

The V and J genes are TRBV9 and TRBJ2-5, with D unclear. The CDR3 sequence is 13 residues long. The germline gives CDR1 SGDLS, CDR2 YYNGEE. V was pared by 0 bases and J by 3 bases, with 6 bases between. The CDR3 DNA follows: TGTGCCAGCAGCGTAGCGCCCGAAGAGACCCAGTACTTC. Translation gives CASSVAPEETQYF.

The chain is built from TRBV12-3 or TRBV12-4 and TRBJ2-2; 14 nucleotides match TRBD2. This CDR3 has 15 residues. V dropped 6 bases and J dropped 9; count of bases not matched to a gene: 6. CDR3 coding DNA: TGTGCCAGCAGCCCGGGGACTAGCGGGGGCCGGGAGCTGTTTTTT. Its protein product is CASSPGTSGGRELFF.

The rearrangement links TRBV12-3 or TRBV12-4 to TRBJ1-1; D is unresolved. V lost 1 base, J lost 2 bases, and 11 bases lay in between. This CDR3 spans 15 amino acids. The CDR3 nucleotides read TGTGCCAGCAGTTTAGTACGTGACATTAACACTGAAGCTTTCTTT. It specifies CASSLVRDINTEAFF.

This clonotype showed up just a few times. This chain connects TRBV6-2 or TRBV6-3 to TRBJ2-7; maybe TRBD1 (6 bases). The CDR3 is 14 residues long. The V end was cut by 0 bases, the J end by 7 bases, with 13 bases between. CDR1 is MNHEY and CDR2 is SVGEGT in the germline V gene. The CDR3 protein is CASSYSAGDNEQYF. The CDR3 coding sequence is TGTGCCAGCAGTTACTCGGCAGGGGACAATGAGCAGTACTTC.

V and J are TRBV5-1 and TRBJ2-3; TRBD2 might be the D (6 bases). Trimming shortened V by 1 base and J by 8 bases, and 14 bases separated the two germline ends. Looked up from germline, CDR1 is SGHRS and CDR2 is YFSETQ. This CDR3 region has 14 residues. The CDR3: CASSLTILGGTQYF. DNA of the CDR3: TGCGCCAGCAGCTTGACCATTCTGGGGGGTACGCAGTATTTT.

The chain joins TRBV7-2 to TRBJ2-7; TRBD1 matches 10 bases. V shed 3 bases, J shed 3 bases, and the junction held 5 bases outside the gene matches. The germline gives CDR1 SGHTA, CDR2 FQGNSA. The CDR3 totals 15 residues. The CDR3 DNA reads as TGTGCCAGCAGCTTCGGGACAGGGGCGCACTACGAGCAGTACTTC. Amino acid sequence: CASSFGTGAHYEQYF.

The chain recombines TRBV29-1 with TRBJ2-1; D possibly matches TRBD1 or TRBD2 (5 bases each). Germline V gene lookup returns CDR1 SQVTM and CDR2 ANQGSEA. Trimming left V 7 bases short and J 4 bases short, with 14 bases between. The CDR3 covers 13 residues. The DNA of the CDR3 is TGCAGCGCGGGACGGCGACTTTACAATGAGCAGTTCTTC. This gives the protein CSAGRRLYNEQFF.

The chain joins TRBV20-1 to TRBJ1-2; D unclear. V lost 5 bases and J 5 bases, leaving 9 bases between the germline ends. This CDR3 spans 11 amino acids. The germline CDR1 and CDR2 sequences are DFQATT and SNEGSKA (reference sequence). CDR3 bases: TGCAGTGCTCCAGACCGATATGGCTACACCTTC. Amino acids: CSAPDRYGYTF.

This clonotype was counted a few times. This chain joins TRBV18 and TRBJ1-1; tentatively, D is TRBD1 (5 bases). Germline lookup yields CDR1 KGHSH and CDR2 LQKENI. This CDR3 contains 14 residues. V was shortened by 3 bases and J by 2 bases, with 10 bases between the two germline ends. For the CDR3, the DNA is TGTGCCAGCTCACCTGGGGCGGTAAACACTGAAGCTTTCTTT. It is translated as CASSPGAVNTEAFF.

The chain employs TRBV7-8 and TRBJ2-5, with no clear D. The V gene lost 5 bases and the J gene lost 4 bases, with 11 bases spanning the gap. CDR1 and CDR2 from the germline V gene are SGHVS and FQNEAQ. The length of the CDR3 is 13 residues. For the CDR3, the DNA is TGTGCCAGCAGCCGTTCTCCGGGAGAGACCCAGTACTTC. It is translated as CASSRSPGETQYF.

The chain joins TRBV6-5 to TRBJ2-3, with D tentatively TRBD2 (6 bases). There are 13 residues in the CDR3. CDR1 MNHEY and CDR2 SVGAGI come from the germline V gene. V lost 8 bases and J lost 3, with 12 bases in between. CDR3 nucleotide sequence: TGTGCCAGCTTGGCAGGGAGGACAGATACGCAGTATTTT. As protein: CASLAGRTDTQYF.

Comment on this clonotype: Relative to the germline gene, one junction end is altered; a read error may explain this. V is TRBV12-3 or TRBV12-4 and J is TRBJ1-1; 7 nucleotides line up with TRBD1. This CDR3 is built from 16 residues. DNA for the CDR3: TGTGCCAGCAGTAGACGGGACAGCGGTTTGAACACTGAAGCTTTGTTT. The encoded protein is CASSRRDSGLNTEALF.

V and J are TRBV6-5 and TRBJ1-2; 7 bases align to TRBD1. The CDR3 contains 13 residues. The trim removed 6 bases at V and 5 bases at J, leaving 6 bases unmatched. Germline loops: CDR1 MNHEY, CDR2 SVGAGI. The CDR3 DNA reads as TGTGCCAGCAGCCGGGACAGCTTGTATGGCTACACCTTC. Amino acids: CASSRDSLYGYTF.

The table lists this clonotype with many counts. The rearrangement uses TRBV12-3 or TRBV12-4 and TRBJ1-5, with 7 bases lining up with TRBD1. CDR3 length: 12 residues. The trim removed 8 bases at V and 5 bases at J, leaving 3 bases unmatched. This CDR3 is CASSGGDQPQHF. The CDR3 DNA follows: TGTGCCAGCTCAGGGGGGGATCAGCCCCAGCATTTT.

The chain employs TRBV6-5 and TRBJ2-2, with D possibly matching TRBD1 (6 bases). CDR3 length equals 13 residues. Germline CDR1 is MNHEY and CDR2 is SVGAGI. Trimming pared 8 bases from V and 1 base from J, leaving 8 bases between. CDR3 sequence reads: CASADRNTGELFF. The DNA for the CDR3 is TGTGCCAGCGCGGACAGGAACACCGGGGAGCTGTTTTTT.

This chain uses TRBV5-5 with TRBJ1-1; 7 bases match TRBD1. Per germline, CDR1 SGHKS and CDR2 YYEKEE (reference sequence). The J segment lost 6 bases and the V segment lost 3 bases, leaving 2 bases of the junction unmatched. The CDR3 contains 12 residues. In nucleotides, the CDR3 is TGTGCCAGCAGCTGGGGGACAGCTGAAGCTTTCTTT. Protein product: CASSWGTAEAFF.

This clonotype was detected many times. The gene calls are TRBV3-1 and TRBJ2-5; D gene ambiguous. The CDR3 runs 13 residues. Trimming pared 0 bases from V and 7 bases from J, leaving 9 bases between. Per germline, CDR1 LGHDT and CDR2 YNNKEL (reference sequence). The CDR3, as DNA: TGTGCCAGCAGCCAAGATATTCGTGGGACCCAGTACTTC. It is translated as CASSQDIRGTQYF.

This clonotype has more than one count but fewer than ten. The chain carries TRBV9 and TRBJ2-4; 7 bases match TRBD1. The end of the DNA aligns better with TRBJ2-5, so the J call may be wrong. Germline CDR1 SGDLS, CDR2 YYNGEE. This CDR3 contains 15 residues. The CDR3 sequence: CASSVERGLTETQYF. CDR3 nucleotides: TGTGCCAGCAGCGTAGAGAGGGGGCTCACGGAGACCCAGTACTTC.

The J gene is TRBJ2-6, the V gene TRBV11-2, with TRBD2 as a possible D gene (5 bases). The CDR3 is 19 residues long. The V gene's germline CDR1 is SGHAT and CDR2 FQNNGV. V lost 1 base and J 0 bases, leaving 16 bases between the germline ends. This CDR3 is CASSLVPGQGGSGANVLTF. CDR3 nucleotides: TGTGCCAGCAGCTTAGTCCCCGGGCAAGGAGGCTCTGGGGCCAACGTCCTGACTTTC.

The chain links TRBV7-2 to TRBJ2-2, with 12 bases aligning to TRBD2. The CDR3 spans 17 residues. With 2 bases clipped from V and 6 bases from J, the junction kept 7 bases outside the gene matches. Germline V gene sequence: CDR1 SGHTA, CDR2 FQGNSA. Written as DNA, the CDR3 is TGTGCCAGCAGCTTAAACCTAGCGGGGGGGCCCGCCGGGGAGCTGTTTTTT. It translates to CASSLNLAGGPAGELFF.

Only a few counts were recorded for this clonotype. V and J are TRBV7-9 and TRBJ1-1; no definite D call. Germline CDR1 SEHNR, CDR2 FQNEAQ (reference sequence). Between the trimmed V and J ends, which lost 7 bases and 10 bases, there was a span of 10 bases. The CDR3 consists of 10 residues. Written as DNA, the CDR3 is TGTGCCAGCACCCGGGAGGCAGCTTTCTTT. It yields the protein CASTREAAFF.